The sample holds one count of the clone carrying this T cell receptor (beta chain). The antigen is unknown. Generated by immunoSEQ multiplex PCR, the TCRdb table keeps only in-frame clones and is missing some. The profile covers 75,000 to 90,000 clones, with 80% to 90% appearing a single time and approximately 3% taken by the ten largest. The data derive from a study of T cells in localized non-small cell lung cancer. The study's findings and limits: Turning up in adjacent lung were a median 57 of the top 100 tumor clones. Uninvolved adjacent lung showed higher T cell clonality than tumor.

Here the sequenced sample was peripheral blood, taken before any cancer treatment. This TCR was recovered from a man aged 40 to 69 with stage I lung adenocarcinoma.

The DNA for the CDR3 is TGCGCCAGCAAGCTAGCGGGAGGGCCGGGGAATGAGCAGTTCTTC. Translating it yields CASKLAGGPGNEQFF. The chain combines TRBV5-1 with TRBJ2-1, with 12 bases aligning to TRBD2. Per germline, CDR1 SGHRS and CDR2 YFSETQ. There are 15 residues in the CDR3. V trimming: 6 bases; J trimming: 7 bases; junction bases outside the gene matches: 8.